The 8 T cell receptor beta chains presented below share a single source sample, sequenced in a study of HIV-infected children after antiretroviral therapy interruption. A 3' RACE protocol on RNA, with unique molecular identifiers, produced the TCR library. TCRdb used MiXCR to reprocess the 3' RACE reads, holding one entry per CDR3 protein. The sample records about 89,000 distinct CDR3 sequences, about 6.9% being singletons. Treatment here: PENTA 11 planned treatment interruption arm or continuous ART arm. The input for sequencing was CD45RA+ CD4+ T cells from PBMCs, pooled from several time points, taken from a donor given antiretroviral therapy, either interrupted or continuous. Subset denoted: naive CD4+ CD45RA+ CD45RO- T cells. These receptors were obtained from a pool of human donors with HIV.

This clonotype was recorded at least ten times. The CDR3 DNA is TGTGCCAGCAGTACCACGCCGGGATCGAACTACAATGAGCAGTTCTTC. It is translated as CASSTTPGSNYNEQFF. The chain couples TRBV6-4 to TRBJ2-1; maybe TRBD2 (5 bases). This CDR3 spans 16 amino acids. V lost 5 bases, J lost 3 bases, and 17 bases lay in between. The germline gives CDR1 MRHNA, CDR2 SNTAGT.

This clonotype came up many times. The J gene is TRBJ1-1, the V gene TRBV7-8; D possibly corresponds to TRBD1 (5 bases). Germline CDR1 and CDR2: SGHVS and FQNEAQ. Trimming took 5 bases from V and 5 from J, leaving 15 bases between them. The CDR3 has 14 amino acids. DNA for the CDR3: TGTGCCAGCAGCGTCTGGGTGGGGGGGACTGAAGCTTTCTTT. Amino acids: CASSVWVGGTEAFF.

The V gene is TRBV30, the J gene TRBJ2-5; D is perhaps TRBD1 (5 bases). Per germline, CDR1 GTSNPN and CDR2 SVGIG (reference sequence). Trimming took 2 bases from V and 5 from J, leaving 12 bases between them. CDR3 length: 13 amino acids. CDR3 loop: CAWSRGPGETQYF. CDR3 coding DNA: TGTGCCTGGAGTAGGGGCCCCGGGGAGACCCAGTACTTC.

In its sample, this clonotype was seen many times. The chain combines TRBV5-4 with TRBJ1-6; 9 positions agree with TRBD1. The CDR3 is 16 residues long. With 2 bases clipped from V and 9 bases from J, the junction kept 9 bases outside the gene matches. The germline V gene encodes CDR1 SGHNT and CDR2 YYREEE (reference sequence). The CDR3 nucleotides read TGTGCCAGCAGCTTAATGCGGGGACAGGGCTCTTCACCCCTCCACTTT. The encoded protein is CASSLMRGQGSSPLHF.

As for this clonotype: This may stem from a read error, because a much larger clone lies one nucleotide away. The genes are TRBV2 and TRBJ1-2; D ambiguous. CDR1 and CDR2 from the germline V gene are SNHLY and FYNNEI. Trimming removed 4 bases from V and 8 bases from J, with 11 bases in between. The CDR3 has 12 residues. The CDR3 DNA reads TGTGCCAGCAGTGTCTGGACCGGGGGCTACACCTTC. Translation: CASSVWTGGYTF.

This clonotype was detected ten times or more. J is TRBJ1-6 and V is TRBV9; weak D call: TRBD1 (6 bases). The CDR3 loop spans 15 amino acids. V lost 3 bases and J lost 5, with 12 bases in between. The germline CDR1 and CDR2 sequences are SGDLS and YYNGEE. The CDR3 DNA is TGTGCCAGCAGCGCAAATTGGGACAATAATTCACCCCTCCACTTT. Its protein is CASSANWDNNSPLHF.

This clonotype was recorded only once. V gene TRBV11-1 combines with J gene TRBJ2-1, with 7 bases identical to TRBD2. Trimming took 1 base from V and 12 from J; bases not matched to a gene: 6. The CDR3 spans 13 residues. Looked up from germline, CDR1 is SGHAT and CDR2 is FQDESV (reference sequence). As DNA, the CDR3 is TGTGCCAGCAGCTTAGAACGGGGGGTGATGCAGTTCTTC. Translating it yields CASSLERGVMQFF.

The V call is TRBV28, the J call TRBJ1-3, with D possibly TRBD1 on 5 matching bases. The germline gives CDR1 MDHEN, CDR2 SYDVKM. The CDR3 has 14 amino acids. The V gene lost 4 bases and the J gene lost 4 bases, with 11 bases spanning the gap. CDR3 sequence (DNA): TGTGCCAGCAGTTGGATGGGGGGAGGAAACACCATATATTTT. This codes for CASSWMGGGNTIYF.